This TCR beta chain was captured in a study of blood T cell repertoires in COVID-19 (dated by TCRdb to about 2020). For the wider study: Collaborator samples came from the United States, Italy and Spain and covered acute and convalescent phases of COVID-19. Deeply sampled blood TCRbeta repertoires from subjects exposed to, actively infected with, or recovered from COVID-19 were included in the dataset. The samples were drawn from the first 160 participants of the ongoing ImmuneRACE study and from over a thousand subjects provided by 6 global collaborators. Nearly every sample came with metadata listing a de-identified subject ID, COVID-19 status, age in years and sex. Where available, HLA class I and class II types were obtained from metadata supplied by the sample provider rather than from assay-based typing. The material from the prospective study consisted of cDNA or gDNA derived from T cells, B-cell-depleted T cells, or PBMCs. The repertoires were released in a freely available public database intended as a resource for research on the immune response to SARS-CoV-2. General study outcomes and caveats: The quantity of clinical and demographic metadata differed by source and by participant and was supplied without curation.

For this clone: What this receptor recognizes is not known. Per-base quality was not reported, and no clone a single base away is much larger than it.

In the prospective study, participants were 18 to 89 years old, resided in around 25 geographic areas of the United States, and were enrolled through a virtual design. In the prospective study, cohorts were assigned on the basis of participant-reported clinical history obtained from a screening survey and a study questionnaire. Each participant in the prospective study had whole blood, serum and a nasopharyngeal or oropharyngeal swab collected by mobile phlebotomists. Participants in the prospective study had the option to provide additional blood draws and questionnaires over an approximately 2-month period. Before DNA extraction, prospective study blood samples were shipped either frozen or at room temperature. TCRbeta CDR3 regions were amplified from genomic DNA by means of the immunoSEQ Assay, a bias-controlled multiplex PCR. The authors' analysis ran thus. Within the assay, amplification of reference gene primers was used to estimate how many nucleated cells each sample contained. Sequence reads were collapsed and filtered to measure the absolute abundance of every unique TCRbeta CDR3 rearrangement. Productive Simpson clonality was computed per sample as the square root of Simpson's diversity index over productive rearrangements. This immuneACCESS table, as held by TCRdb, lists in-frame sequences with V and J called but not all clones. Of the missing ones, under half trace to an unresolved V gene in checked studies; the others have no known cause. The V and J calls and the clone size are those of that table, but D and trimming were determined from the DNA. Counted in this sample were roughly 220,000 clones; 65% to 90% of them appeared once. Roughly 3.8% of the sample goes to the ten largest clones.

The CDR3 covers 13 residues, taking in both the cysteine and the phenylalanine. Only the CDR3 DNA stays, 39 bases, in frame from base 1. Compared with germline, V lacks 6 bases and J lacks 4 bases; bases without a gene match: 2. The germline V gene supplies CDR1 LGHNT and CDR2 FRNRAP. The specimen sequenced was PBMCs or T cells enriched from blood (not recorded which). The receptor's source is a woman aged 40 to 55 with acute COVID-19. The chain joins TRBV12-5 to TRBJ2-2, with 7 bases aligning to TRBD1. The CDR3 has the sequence CASGGQFTGELFF. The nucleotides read TGTGCTAGTGGGGGACAGTTCACCGGGGAGCTGTTTTTT.